Below are 16 T cell receptor beta chains sequenced from a single sample in a study of blood T cells in healthy people across ages. With a J-beta primer mix and a sample-barcoded 5' primer, a second PCR ran roughly 6 to 11 cycles. TCRdb recomputed calls from the 5' RACE reads with MiXCR, one row per CDR3 protein. The sample records roughly 2 million distinct CDR3 sequences, roughly 52% being singletons. The sample was blood. The receptors were gathered from a woman in her forties in good health.

The V and J genes are TRBV27 and TRBJ2-7, with D perhaps TRBD1 (5 bases). Trimming took 7 bases from V and 7 from J, leaving 8 bases between them. The length of the CDR3 is 10 residues. Germline V CDR1 and CDR2: MNHEY, SMNVEV (reference sequence). In nucleotides, the CDR3 is TGTGCCAGCATAGGGGCAGAGCAGTACTTC. Protein: CASIGAEQYF.

The chain combines TRBV7-9 with TRBJ2-1; D is unresolved. This CDR3 is 17 amino acids long. Per the germline V gene, CDR1 is SEHNR and CDR2 is FQNEAQ (reference sequence). V was trimmed by 2 bases and J by 8 bases, leaving 22 bases between them. The chain's CDR3 is CASSLSPGHRFGDEQFF. In DNA form, the CDR3 reads TGTGCCAGCAGCTTATCCCCAGGTCATCGTTTCGGAGATGAGCAGTTCTTC.

This clonotype has a handful of counts. A junction boundary mismatches the germline segment, possibly from a read error. The J gene is TRBJ2-5, the V gene TRBV7-7; the D call may be TRBD1 or TRBD2 (5 bases each). CDR1 SSHAT and CDR2 FNYEAQ come from the germline V gene (reference sequence). This CDR3 is built from 12 residues. In DNA, the CDR3 is TGTGCTAGCAGCTTAGACCTGGGGGAAAAGTACTTC. The encoded protein is CASSLDLGEKYF.

V and J are TRBV5-1 and TRBJ2-3, with D unresolved. This CDR3 contains 14 residues. Germline values: CDR1 SGHRS, CDR2 YFSETQ. V gave up 0 bases and J gave up 4 bases, with 9 bases separating them. CDR3 in amino acids: CASSLDVKADTQYF. CDR3 coding DNA: TGCGCCAGCAGCTTGGATGTTAAAGCAGATACGCAGTATTTT.

The chain carries TRBV6-5 and TRBJ1-2, with D perhaps matching TRBD1 (6 bases). CDR3 size: 13 residues. Germline V lookup: CDR1 MNHEY, CDR2 SVGAGI. The V and J ends lost 8 bases and 6 bases respectively, with 16 bases between them. CDR3 nucleotide sequence: TGTGCCAGCTGGCCGGGACATTATGATGGCTACACCTTC. Translating gives CASWPGHYDGYTF.

This clonotype was counted between two and nine times. J is TRBJ2-7 and V is TRBV2; TRBD2 aligns across 13 bases. CDR1 is SNHLY and CDR2 is FYNNEI in the germline V gene. Trimming removed 7 bases from V and 0 bases from J; junction bases left unmatched: 6. The CDR3 contains 16 residues. The CDR3 nucleotides are TGTGCCAGCATTTGGACTAGCGGGGGTCCCTCCTACGAGCAGTACTTC. Translating gives CASIWTSGGPSYEQYF.

V is TRBV20-1 and J is TRBJ2-5; 7 bases fit TRBD1. V gave up 7 bases and J gave up 3 bases; unmatched junction bases: 14. The CDR3 covers 15 residues. Germline CDR1 DFQATT, CDR2 SNEGSKA (reference sequence). Here the CDR3 reads CSVDGQDRGEETQYF. The CDR3 coding sequence is TGCAGTGTAGACGGACAGGACCGAGGGGAAGAGACCCAGTACTTC.

This chain links TRBV12-3 or TRBV12-4 with TRBJ2-3; D could derive from TRBD1 or TRBD2 (6 bases each). This CDR3 is built from 15 residues. V lost 4 bases and J lost 5, with 16 bases in between. In DNA form, the CDR3 reads TGTGCCAGCAGTTCCCAGGGCAGGGGAGGAGATACGCAGTATTTT. Translation: CASSSQGRGGDTQYF.

The gene calls are TRBV20-1 and TRBJ2-1; 8 nucleotides align to TRBD2. The length of the CDR3 is 14 residues. The germline CDR1 and CDR2 sequences are DFQATT and SNEGSKA (reference sequence). Trimming cost V 6 bases and J 5 bases; bases outside gene matches: 9. Here the CDR3 DNA reads TGCAGTGCCTTCCGGGGGGGCCTTAACAATGAGCAGTTCTTC. Its translation is CSAFRGGLNNEQFF.

The V and J genes are TRBV12-3 or TRBV12-4 and TRBJ2-7, with 10 bases fitting TRBD1. V dropped 5 bases and J dropped 5; count of bases not matched to a gene: 6. There are 14 residues in the CDR3. CDR3 sequence reads: CASSTGTGVDEQYF. The CDR3 DNA reads as TGTGCCAGCAGTACCGGGACAGGGGTCGACGAGCAGTACTTC.

The rearrangement uses TRBV29-1 and TRBJ1-1; no reliable D call. This CDR3 region has 14 residues. Germline CDR1 and CDR2: SQVTM and ANQGSEA. The ends were cut back, 4 bases at V and 0 bases at J, with 12 bases in the middle. The chain's CDR3 is CSVGMAGMNTEAFF. CDR3 nucleotide sequence: TGCAGCGTTGGAATGGCAGGCATGAACACTGAAGCTTTCTTT.

The chain recombines TRBV7-2 with TRBJ2-1; D might be TRBD1 (7 bases). The CDR3 runs 15 residues. CDR1 SGHTA and CDR2 FQGNSA come from the germline V gene. Trimming took 3 bases from V and 7 from J, leaving 16 bases between them. CDR3 region: CASSFQTGRSNEQFF. The CDR3 nucleotides read TGTGCCAGCAGCTTCCAGACAGGGAGGTCGAATGAGCAGTTCTTC.

A few counts support this clonotype. V usage is TRBV20-1 and J usage is TRBJ2-5; 12 nucleotides agree with TRBD2. V gave up 7 bases and J gave up 5 bases; unmatched junction bases: 8. The CDR3 is made up of 14 amino acids. Germline CDR1 reads DFQATT; CDR2 reads SNEGSKA (reference sequence). The CDR3 DNA reads as TGCAGTGGCCCGACTAGCGGGGGCCTGGAGACCCAGTACTTC. Its protein product is CSGPTSGGLETQYF.

The CDR3, as DNA: TGTGCCAGCAGCTTAGTAGTCGCAACGCAGTACTTC. Its protein product is CASSLVVATQYF. The chain employs TRBV7-2 and TRBJ2-4; D unclear. Trimming stripped 1 base from V and 13 bases from J, with 11 bases between. The CDR3 covers 12 residues. The germline V gene has CDR1 SGHTA and CDR2 FQGNSA.

J is TRBJ2-1 and V is TRBV2; D is possibly TRBD1 (5 bases). Trimming shortened V by 4 bases and J by 6 bases, and 13 bases separated the two germline ends. This CDR3 comprises 14 residues. Germline-derived CDR1 and CDR2 are SNHLY and FYNNEI. The CDR3 DNA reads TGTGCCAGCAGTGCGTTGGACATCGGCAATGAGCAGTTCTTC. Its translation: CASSALDIGNEQFF. Based on the CDR3 plus reference TRBV2 and TRBJ2-1, the full variable domain is EPEVTQTPSHQVTQMGQEVILRCVPISNHLYFYWYRQILGQKVEFLVSFYNNEISEKSEIFDDQFSVERPDGSNFTLKIRSTKLEDSAMYFCASSALDIGNEQFFGPGTRLTVL.

V gene TRBV11-3 combines with J gene TRBJ2-1; 8 nucleotides line up with TRBD2. J gave up 4 bases and V 0 bases, and 11 bases lay outside the gene matches. CDR3 length: 18 residues. Germline V CDR1 and CDR2: SGHNT, YENEEA. CDR3 loop: CASSLDPPTGGVYNEQFF. The CDR3 region has the DNA TGTGCCAGCAGCTTAGACCCCCCAACCGGGGGGGTTTACAATGAGCAGTTCTTC.